This paragraph covers one TCR beta chain sequence. The record originates from a study of blood T cell repertoires in COVID-19. Looking at the study overall: From the United States, Italy and Spain came samples of acute and convalescent COVID-19. The cDNA or gDNA used as material had been derived from T cells, B-cell-depleted T cells, or PBMCs.

Source study methods: Nucleated cell counts were estimated from reference gene primer amplification. Sequencing used immunoSEQ multiplex PCR; TCRdb keeps in-frame clones, though not all of them. The DNA gave D and trimming, while V, J and clone size come from that table. The sample lists about 110,000 clones; 82% were seen once. The TCR was taken from a man between 70 and 80 years old with acute or convalescent COVID-19. Sequenced material: peripheral blood.

The CDR3 region is CASSDSGFMNTEAFF. CDR3 DNA sequence: TGTGCCAGCAGTGATTCAGGGTTTATGAACACTGAAGCTTTCTTT. The chain employs TRBV25-1 and TRBJ1-1; TRBD1 might be the D (5 bases). Germline values: CDR1 MGHDK, CDR2 SYGVNS. With 3 bases removed from V and 0 bases from J, the gap between germline ends came to 11 bases. This CDR3 comprises 15 residues.